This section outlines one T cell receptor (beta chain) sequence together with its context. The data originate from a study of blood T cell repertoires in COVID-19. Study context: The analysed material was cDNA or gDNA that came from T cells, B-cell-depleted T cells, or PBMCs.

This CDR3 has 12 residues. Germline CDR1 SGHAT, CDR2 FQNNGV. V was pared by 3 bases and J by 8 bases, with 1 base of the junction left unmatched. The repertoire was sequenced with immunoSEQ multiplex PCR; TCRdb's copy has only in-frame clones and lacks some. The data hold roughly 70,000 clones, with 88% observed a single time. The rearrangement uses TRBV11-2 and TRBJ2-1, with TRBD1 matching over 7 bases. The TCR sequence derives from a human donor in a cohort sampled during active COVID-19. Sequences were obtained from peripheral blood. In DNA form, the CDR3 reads TGTGCCAGCAGCTTTACAGGGGATGAGCAGTTCTTC. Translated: CASSFTGDEQFF.